The 24 T cell receptor beta chains given below trace back to one sample, sequenced in a study of PD-L1 blockade in urothelial cancer. Profiling relied on immunoSEQ multiplex PCR, and the TCRdb table lists in-frame clones only, not all of them. Of roughly 60,000 clones listed, over 75% are singletons. This sample comprised PBMCs, obtained around atezolizumab (anti-PD-L1) treatment. Receptors were obtained from a man between 65 and 79 years old with urothelial cancer.

This clone came up a few times. The chain combines TRBV28 with TRBJ1-1; D may be TRBD1 (5 bases). Germline values: CDR1 MDHEN, CDR2 SYDVKM. The CDR3 has 14 residues. The V gene lost 7 bases and the J gene lost 1 base, with 13 bases spanning the gap. The CDR3 bases are TGTGCCAGCAACGGACACATACCGAACACTGAAGCTTTCTTT. This sequence encodes CASNGHIPNTEAFF.

V is TRBV7-3 and J is TRBJ2-1, with D perhaps TRBD2 (5 bases). V was pared by 2 bases and J by 10 bases, with 9 bases between. CDR1 and CDR2 (germline): SGHTA, FQGTGA. The length of the CDR3 is 12 residues. The CDR3 region is CASSLYGEEQFF. In nucleotides, the CDR3 is TGTGCCAGCAGCTTATACGGGGAGGAGCAGTTCTTC. Full variable domain (remainder filled in from reference TRBV7-3 and TRBJ2-1): GAGVSQTPSNKVTEKGKYVELRCDPISGHTALYWYRQSLGQGPEFLIYFQGTGAADDSGLPNDRFFAVRPEGSVSTLKIQRTERGDSAVYLCASSLYGEEQFFGPGTRLTVL.

The rearrangement uses TRBV2 and TRBJ2-6; D remains unclear. Germline loops: CDR1 SNHLY, CDR2 FYNNEI. This CDR3 has 18 amino acids. The ends were cut back, 0 bases at V and 6 bases at J, with 18 bases in the middle. The CDR3 DNA follows: TGTGCCAGCAGTGAAGCGGCGGTACCCTCCCTACAGGCCAACGTCCTGACTTTC. This gives the protein CASSEAAVPSLQANVLTF. Based on the CDR3 plus reference TRBV2 and TRBJ2-6, the full variable domain is EPEVTQTPSHQVTQMGQEVILRCVPISNHLYFYWYRQILGQKVEFLVSFYNNEISEKSEIFDDQFSVERPDGSNFTLKIRSTKLEDSAMYFCASSEAAVPSLQANVLTFGAGSRLTVL.

The rearrangement uses TRBV19 and TRBJ1-4, with D unresolved. V was cut by 3 bases and J by 8 bases, with 19 bases left in between. The CDR3 covers 16 residues. Per germline, CDR1 LNHDA and CDR2 SQIVND (reference sequence). The CDR3 sequence: CASSIGSLGTGEKLFF. In nucleotides, the CDR3 is TGTGCCAGTAGTATCGGGAGCTTAGGCACTGGAGAAAAACTGTTTTTT.

V is TRBV11-2 and J is TRBJ2-2, with 8 bases aligning to TRBD2. In germline, CDR1 is SGHAT, CDR2 FQNNGV. The V and J ends lost 5 bases and 0 bases, in that order; junction bases with no gene match: 2. There are 15 residues in the CDR3. This chain's CDR3 is CASSISGTNTGELFF. The CDR3, as DNA: TGTGCCAGCAGCATTAGCGGGACGAACACCGGGGAGCTGTTTTTT.

This chain links TRBV9 with TRBJ2-1; 11 bases match TRBD1. There are 17 residues in the CDR3. CDR1 is SGDLS and CDR2 is YYNGEE in the germline V gene. With V trimmed by 0 bases and J by 5 bases, 7 bases remained unmatched. The CDR3 protein is CASSVEARTGGNNEQFF. The CDR3, as DNA: TGTGCCAGCAGCGTAGAGGCGAGGACAGGGGGCAACAATGAGCAGTTCTTC.

The chain uses TRBV11-3 and TRBJ2-1; 10 bases map to TRBD2. CDR3 length: 15 amino acids. Germline-derived CDR1 and CDR2 are SGHNT and YENEEA. V shed 1 base, J shed 5 bases, and the junction held 2 bases outside the gene matches. CDR3 DNA sequence: TGTGCCAGCAGCTTAGGGACTAGCGGACACAATGAGCAGTTCTTC. Its translation is CASSLGTSGHNEQFF. Filled out from reference TRBV11-3 and TRBJ2-1, the complete variable domain reads EAGVVQSPRYKIIEKKQPVAFWCNPISGHNTLYWYLQNLGQGPELLIRYENEEAVDDSQLPKDRFSAERLKGVDSTLKIQPAELGDSAVYLCASSLGTSGHNEQFFGPGTRLTVL.

CDR3 nucleotides: TGTGCCAGTAGTAGAGTAGCGGGAGGGCCTAGGGATGAGCAGTTCTTC. Protein product: CASSRVAGGPRDEQFF. The rearrangement joins TRBV19 to TRBJ2-1; 11 bases are shared with TRBD2. Germline trimming cut 4 bases from V and 8 bases from J; bases unmatched to any gene: 10. The CDR3 runs 16 residues. The germline gives CDR1 LNHDA, CDR2 SQIVND (reference sequence).

The chain uses TRBV6-5 and TRBJ1-1; D may be TRBD1 (6 bases). V lost 8 bases and J lost 1, with 17 bases in between. Germline loops: CDR1 MNHEY, CDR2 SVGAGI. The CDR3 consists of 15 residues. The CDR3 DNA sequence: TGTGCCAGCGGGGGGGCGGGGGCTGGGAACACTGAAGCTTTCTTT. Protein sequence: CASGGAGAGNTEAFF.

V usage is TRBV27 and J usage is TRBJ2-1, with 7 bases aligning to TRBD2. The CDR3 consists of 16 residues. The trim removed 2 bases at V and 6 bases at J, leaving 10 bases unmatched. Germline V gene lookup returns CDR1 MNHEY and CDR2 SMNVEV (reference sequence). CDR3 nucleotide sequence: TGTGCCAGCAGTTTAAACCGGGACTACACTACCAATGAGCAGTTCTTC. Amino acid sequence: CASSLNRDYTTNEQFF.

This rearrangement joins TRBV14 to TRBJ1-1; D remains unclear. Germline V CDR1 and CDR2: SGHDN, FVKESK. Deletions cut 0 bases from V and 6 bases from J, with 11 bases between. The CDR3 totals 14 residues. In DNA, the CDR3 is TGTGCCAGCAGCCAAGAACTTTCCTGGTCTGAAGCTTTCTTT. It codes for CASSQELSWSEAFF.

This clone was recorded only once. This chain joins TRBV19 and TRBJ2-7; D gene ambiguous. Per germline, CDR1 LNHDA and CDR2 SQIVND (reference sequence). The CDR3 runs to 14 residues. V lost 0 bases and J lost 6, with 12 bases in between. The CDR3 reads CASSIESSVSEQYF. For the CDR3, the DNA is TGTGCCAGTAGTATAGAATCTTCCGTGAGCGAGCAGTACTTC.

The chain uses TRBV28 and TRBJ2-1; tentative D call: TRBD2 (5 bases). V was cut by 3 bases and J by 0 bases, with 12 bases left in between. This CDR3 comprises 16 residues. Per the germline V gene, CDR1 is MDHEN and CDR2 is SYDVKM. CDR3 region: CASSFSSGHSYNEQFF. As DNA, the CDR3 is TGTGCCAGCAGTTTCTCCAGCGGTCACTCCTACAATGAGCAGTTCTTC.

This clone occurred a few times. The V gene is TRBV11-2, the J gene TRBJ1-2, with TRBD1 as a possible D gene (6 bases). Trimming took 6 bases from V and 8 from J, leaving 16 bases between them. The CDR3 totals 13 residues. Per germline, CDR1 SGHAT and CDR2 FQNNGV. The CDR3 spells CASRPNQGRGYTF. Here the CDR3 DNA reads TGTGCCAGCAGACCAAATCAGGGGCGCGGCTACACCTTC.

This clone was counted a single time. The genes are TRBV27 and TRBJ2-1; TRBD2 might be the D (6 bases). Germline-derived CDR1 and CDR2 are MNHEY and SMNVEV (reference sequence). V dropped 3 bases and J dropped 7 bases, with 16 bases sitting between them. This CDR3 comprises 15 residues. The CDR3 spells CASSFSAPGLNEQFF. The CDR3 bases are TGTGCCAGCAGTTTCTCGGCCCCGGGACTTAATGAGCAGTTCTTC.

This clone turned up a few times. This rearrangement joins TRBV6-1 to TRBJ1-3, with D uncertain. The CDR3 contains 15 residues. V was cut by 0 bases and J by 2 bases, with 8 bases left in between. Per germline, CDR1 MNHNS and CDR2 SASEGT. The CDR3 nucleotides are TGTGCCAGCAGTGAAGCCCCAGTTACTGGAAACACCATATATTTT. This codes for CASSEAPVTGNTIYF.

The rearrangement joins TRBV10-3 to TRBJ1-2; 7 bases match TRBD1. J lost 8 bases, V lost 4 bases, and 7 bases had no gene match. Germline V CDR1 and CDR2: ENHRY, SYGVKD. The CDR3 totals 13 residues. In DNA, the CDR3 is TGTGCCATCAGTGGTACAGGGGACGGGGGCTACACCTTC. Residues: CAISGTGDGGYTF.

This chain uses TRBV29-1 with TRBJ2-1; D may be TRBD1 (6 bases). CDR1 SQVTM and CDR2 ANQGSEA come from the germline V gene. Trimming pared 8 bases from V and 7 bases from J, leaving 18 bases between. This CDR3 has 13 residues. The CDR3 DNA sequence: TGCAGCTCCTTGGACAGTATTGATAATGAGCAGTTCTTC. Translated: CSSLDSIDNEQFF.

This clone was picked up one time. V and J are TRBV29-1 and TRBJ1-1; no reliable D call. Per the germline V gene, CDR1 is SQVTM and CDR2 is ANQGSEA. The CDR3 length is 13 residues. Trimming stripped 7 bases from V and 6 bases from J, with 18 bases between. For the CDR3, the DNA is TGCAGCGCCCGGAGCGGGGTGCAAGCTGAAGCTTTCTTT. It codes for CSARSGVQAEAFF.

This clone was seen more than once but under ten times. The chain recombines TRBV30 with TRBJ2-5; 7 bases are a match to TRBD1. With V trimmed by 1 base and J by 5 bases, 10 bases remained unmatched. This CDR3 is built from 15 residues. CDR1 GTSNPN and CDR2 SVGIG come from the germline V gene (reference sequence). The chain's CDR3 is CAWSERGPREETQYF. The CDR3 bases are TGTGCCTGGAGTGAGAGGGGGCCGAGAGAGGAGACCCAGTACTTC. The variable domain in full, with the rest retrieved from reference TRBV30 and TRBJ2-5, is SQTIHQWPATLVQPVGSPLSLECTVEGTSNPNLYWYRQAAGRGLQLLFYSVGIGQISSEVPQNLSASRPQDRQFILSSKKLLLSDSGFYLCAWSERGPREETQYFGPGTRLLVL.

This rearrangement joins TRBV7-9 to TRBJ2-7, with TRBD1 as a possible D gene (6 bases). V lost 0 bases and J 5 bases, leaving 26 bases between the germline ends. This CDR3 contains 19 residues. Germline assignment: CDR1 SEHNR and CDR2 FQNEAQ (reference sequence). For the CDR3, the DNA is TGTGCCAGCAGCTTAGCGAGACAGGACCCTACGGGCCGTTCCCACGAGCAGTACTTC. It specifies CASSLARQDPTGRSHEQYF.

This chain uses TRBV6-1 with TRBJ2-2; TRBD2 matches at 9 bases. There are 17 residues in the CDR3. CDR1 is MNHNS, CDR2 SASEGT, per germline. J gave up 0 bases and V 3 bases, and 5 bases lay outside the gene matches. CDR3 region: CASSDFGGRANTGELFF. As DNA, the CDR3 is TGTGCCAGCAGTGATTTTGGCGGGAGGGCGAACACCGGGGAGCTGTTTTTT.

This rearrangement joins TRBV6-4 to TRBJ2-1; 8 nucleotides align to TRBD2. Germline V gives CDR1 MRHNA, CDR2 SNTAGT. The length of the CDR3 is 14 residues. The V gene end was trimmed by 4 bases and the J gene end by 7 bases; junction bases not matched to a gene: 6. CDR3 region: CASSGSSGRNEQFF. CDR3 in DNA: TGTGCCAGCAGTGGGTCTAGCGGGCGAAATGAGCAGTTCTTC.

This chain links TRBV10-1 with TRBJ2-7; D gene ambiguous. V gave up 8 bases and J gave up 0 bases, with 8 bases separating them. The CDR3 has 12 residues. Germline CDR1 reads WNHNN; CDR2 reads SYGVQD (reference sequence). CDR3 region: CASGVSSYEQYF. The CDR3 DNA sequence: TGCGCCAGCGGAGTGAGCTCCTACGAGCAGTACTTC.